This T cell receptor (beta chain) derives from a study of control samples from healthy donors and cancer patients. Clones were read by immunoSEQ multiplex PCR, and TCRdb kept only the in-frame ones, dropping some. The profile shows tens of thousands of clones, around 84% of them singletons. Germline V gene lookup returns CDR1 SGHVS and CDR2 FNYEAQ. With 4 bases clipped from V and 5 bases from J, the junction kept 13 bases outside the gene matches. The CDR3 sequence is 16 residues long. This clonotype was sampled from a man aged 45-65 years in good health. The sample was blood. The J gene is TRBJ2-5, the V gene TRBV7-6; TRBD2 matches at 7 bases. CDR3 loop: CASSSPVGSGKETQYF. The CDR3 bases are TGTGCCAGCAGCTCCCCGGTGGGAAGCGGGAAGGAGACCCAGTACTTC.